This entry describes one T cell receptor (beta chain). These data belong to a study of blood T cell repertoires in COVID-19. The table came from immunoSEQ multiplex PCR; TCRdb's copy has only in-frame clones and leaves some out. The sample lists 200,000 to 300,000 clones, more than 75% seen once, with about 1.7% in the top ten. J was trimmed by 5 bases and V by 6 bases; bases with no gene match: 5. Germline CDR1 and CDR2: MNHEY and SVGAGI. This CDR3 region has 14 residues. The V call is TRBV6-5, the J call TRBJ1-4; 8 nucleotides match TRBD1. This clonotype originated in a woman in her sixties who had recovered from COVID-19. Sequencing was carried out using peripheral blood. CDR3 in amino acids: CASSDRGLNEKLFF. In DNA form, the CDR3 reads TGTGCCAGCAGCGACAGGGGATTGAATGAAAAACTGTTTTTT.